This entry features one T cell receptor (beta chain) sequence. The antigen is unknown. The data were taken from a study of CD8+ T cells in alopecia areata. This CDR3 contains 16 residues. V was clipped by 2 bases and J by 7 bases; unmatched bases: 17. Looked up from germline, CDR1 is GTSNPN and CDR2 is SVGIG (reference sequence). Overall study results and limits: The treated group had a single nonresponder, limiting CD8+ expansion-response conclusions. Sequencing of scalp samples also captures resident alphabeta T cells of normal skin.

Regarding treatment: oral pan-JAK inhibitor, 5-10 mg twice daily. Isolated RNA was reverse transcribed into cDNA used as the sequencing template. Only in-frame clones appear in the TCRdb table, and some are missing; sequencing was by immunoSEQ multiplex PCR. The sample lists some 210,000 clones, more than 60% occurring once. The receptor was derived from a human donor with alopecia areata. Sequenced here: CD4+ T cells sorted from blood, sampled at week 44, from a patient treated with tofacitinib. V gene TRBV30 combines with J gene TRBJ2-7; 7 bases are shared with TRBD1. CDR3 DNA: TGTGCCTGGAGTACGGACCTCCAGGACAGGATAGGGGAGCAGTACTTC. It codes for CAWSTDLQDRIGEQYF.